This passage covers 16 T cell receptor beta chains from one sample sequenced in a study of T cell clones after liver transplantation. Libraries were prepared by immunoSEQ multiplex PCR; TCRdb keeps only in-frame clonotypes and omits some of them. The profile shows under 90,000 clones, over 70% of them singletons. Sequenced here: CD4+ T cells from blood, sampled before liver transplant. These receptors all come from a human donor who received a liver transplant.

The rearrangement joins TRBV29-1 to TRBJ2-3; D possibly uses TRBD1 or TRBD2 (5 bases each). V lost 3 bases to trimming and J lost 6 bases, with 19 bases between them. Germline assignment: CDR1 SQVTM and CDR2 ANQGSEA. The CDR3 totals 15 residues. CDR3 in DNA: TGCAGCGTTGACCGGGACGGCGTCTCCGTCGATACGCAGTATTTT. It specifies CSVDRDGVSVDTQYF.

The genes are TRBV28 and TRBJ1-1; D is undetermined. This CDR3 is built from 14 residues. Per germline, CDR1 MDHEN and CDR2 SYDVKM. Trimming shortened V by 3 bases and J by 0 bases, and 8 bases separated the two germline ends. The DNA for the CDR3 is TGTGCCAGCAGTTTTTACGGATTGAACACTGAAGCTTTCTTT. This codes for CASSFYGLNTEAFF.

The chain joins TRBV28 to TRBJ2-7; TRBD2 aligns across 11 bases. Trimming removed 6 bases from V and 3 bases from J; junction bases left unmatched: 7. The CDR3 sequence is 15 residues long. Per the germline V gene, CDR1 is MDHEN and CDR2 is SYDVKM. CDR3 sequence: CASSPRLAGHYEQYF. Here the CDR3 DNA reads TGTGCCAGCAGCCCCAGACTAGCGGGACACTACGAGCAGTACTTC.

As DNA, the CDR3 is TGTGCCAGTAGTATATGGCCCGCAGGGACAAAGGGAAATCAGCCCCAGCATTTT. Its translation is CASSIWPAGTKGNQPQHF. This chain links TRBV19 with TRBJ1-5; D might be TRBD1 (6 bases). The CDR3 consists of 18 residues. Germline lookup yields CDR1 LNHDA and CDR2 SQIVND (reference sequence). V dropped 2 bases and J dropped 4 bases, with 21 bases sitting between them.

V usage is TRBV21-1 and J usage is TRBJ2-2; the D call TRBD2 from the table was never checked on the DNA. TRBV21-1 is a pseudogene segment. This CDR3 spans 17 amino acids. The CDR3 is CASSKAEREPNTGELFF. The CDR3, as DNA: TGTGCCAGCAGCAAAGCGGAAAGGGAGCCGAACACCGGGGAGCTGTTTTTT.

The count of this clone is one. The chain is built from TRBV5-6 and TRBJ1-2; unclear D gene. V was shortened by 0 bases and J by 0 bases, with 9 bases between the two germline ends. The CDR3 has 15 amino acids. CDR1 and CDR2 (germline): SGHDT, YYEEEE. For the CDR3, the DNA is TGTGCCAGCAGCTTGGGACGGCAATCTAACTATGGCTACACCTTC. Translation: CASSLGRQSNYGYTF.

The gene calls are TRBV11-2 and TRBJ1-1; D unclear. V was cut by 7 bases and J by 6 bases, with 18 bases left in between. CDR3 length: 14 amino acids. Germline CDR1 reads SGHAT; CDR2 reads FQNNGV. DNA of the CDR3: TGTGCCAGCACCCTCGTACCGGGCGCGGCTGAAGCTTTCTTT. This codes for CASTLVPGAAEAFF.

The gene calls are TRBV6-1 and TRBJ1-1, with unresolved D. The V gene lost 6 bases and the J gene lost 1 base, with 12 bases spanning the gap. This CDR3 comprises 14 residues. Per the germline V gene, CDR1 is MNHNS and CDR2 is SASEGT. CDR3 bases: TGTGCCAGCAGCCTAACAAGGAAGAACACTGAAGCTTTCTTT. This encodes CASSLTRKNTEAFF.

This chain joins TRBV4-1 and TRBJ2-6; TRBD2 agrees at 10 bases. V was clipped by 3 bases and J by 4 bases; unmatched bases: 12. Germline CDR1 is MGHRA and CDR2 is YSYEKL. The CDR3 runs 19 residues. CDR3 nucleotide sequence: TGCGCCAGCAGCCAGTGGGGACTAGCGCTACCAACCGGGGCCAACGTCCTGACTTTC. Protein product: CASSQWGLALPTGANVLTF.

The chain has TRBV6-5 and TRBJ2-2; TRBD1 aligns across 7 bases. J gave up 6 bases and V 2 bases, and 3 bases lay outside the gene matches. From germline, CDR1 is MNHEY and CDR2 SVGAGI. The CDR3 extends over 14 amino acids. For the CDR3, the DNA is TGTGCCAGCAGTTACGACAGGGTGGCCGGGGAGCTGTTTTTT. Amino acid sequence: CASSYDRVAGELFF.

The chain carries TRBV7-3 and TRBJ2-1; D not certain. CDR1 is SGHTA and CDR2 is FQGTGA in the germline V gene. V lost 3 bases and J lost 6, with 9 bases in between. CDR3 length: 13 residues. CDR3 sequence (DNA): TGTGCCAGCAGCTTGGCTCCCGCCAATGAGCAGTTCTTC. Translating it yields CASSLAPANEQFF.

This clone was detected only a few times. CDR3 in amino acids: CASSLGRGRTEAFF. CDR3 nucleotide sequence: TGTGCCAGCAGCTTAGGAAGGGGGAGGACTGAAGCTTTCTTT. The rearrangement links TRBV7-6 to TRBJ1-1; the D gene is possibly TRBD1 (6 bases). Deletions cut 1 base from V and 5 bases from J, with 11 bases between. Germline CDR1 and CDR2: SGHVS and FNYEAQ. The CDR3 is 14 amino acids. The full variable domain, its missing parts supplied by reference TRBV7-6 and TRBJ1-1, is GAGVSQSPRYKVTKRGQDVALRCDPISGHVSLYWYRQALGQGPEFLTYFNYEAQQDKSGLPNDRFSAERPEGSISTLTIQRTEQRDSAMYRCASSLGRGRTEAFFGQGTRLTVV.

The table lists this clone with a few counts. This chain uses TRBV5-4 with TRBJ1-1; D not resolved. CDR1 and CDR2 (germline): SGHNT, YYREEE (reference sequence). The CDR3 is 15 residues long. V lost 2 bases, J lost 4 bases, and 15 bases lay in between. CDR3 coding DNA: TGTGCCAGCAGCTTATCTCTGGTGGCGGGCACTGAAGCTTTCTTT. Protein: CASSLSLVAGTEAFF.

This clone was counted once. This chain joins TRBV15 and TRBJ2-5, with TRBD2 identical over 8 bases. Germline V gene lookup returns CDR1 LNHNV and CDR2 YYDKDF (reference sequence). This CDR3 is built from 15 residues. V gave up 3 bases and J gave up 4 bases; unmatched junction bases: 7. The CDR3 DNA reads TGTGCCACCAGCAGCCAACGCAGCGGGAGAGAGACCCAGTACTTC. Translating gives CATSSQRSGRETQYF.

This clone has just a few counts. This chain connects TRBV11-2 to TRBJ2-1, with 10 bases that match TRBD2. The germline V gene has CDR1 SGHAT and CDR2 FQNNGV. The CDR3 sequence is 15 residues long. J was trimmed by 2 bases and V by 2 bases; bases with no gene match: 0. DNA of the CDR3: TGTGCCAGCAGCTTAACTAGCGGGACCTACAATGAGCAGTTCTTC. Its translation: CASSLTSGTYNEQFF.

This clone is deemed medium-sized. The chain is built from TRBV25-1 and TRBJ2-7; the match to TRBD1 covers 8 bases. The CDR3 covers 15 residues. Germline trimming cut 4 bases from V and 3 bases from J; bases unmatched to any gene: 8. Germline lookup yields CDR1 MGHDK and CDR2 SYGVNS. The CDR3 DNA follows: TGTGCCAGCAGTGGAGGGAACAGGGGGAGCTACGAGCAGTACTTC. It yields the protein CASSGGNRGSYEQYF.